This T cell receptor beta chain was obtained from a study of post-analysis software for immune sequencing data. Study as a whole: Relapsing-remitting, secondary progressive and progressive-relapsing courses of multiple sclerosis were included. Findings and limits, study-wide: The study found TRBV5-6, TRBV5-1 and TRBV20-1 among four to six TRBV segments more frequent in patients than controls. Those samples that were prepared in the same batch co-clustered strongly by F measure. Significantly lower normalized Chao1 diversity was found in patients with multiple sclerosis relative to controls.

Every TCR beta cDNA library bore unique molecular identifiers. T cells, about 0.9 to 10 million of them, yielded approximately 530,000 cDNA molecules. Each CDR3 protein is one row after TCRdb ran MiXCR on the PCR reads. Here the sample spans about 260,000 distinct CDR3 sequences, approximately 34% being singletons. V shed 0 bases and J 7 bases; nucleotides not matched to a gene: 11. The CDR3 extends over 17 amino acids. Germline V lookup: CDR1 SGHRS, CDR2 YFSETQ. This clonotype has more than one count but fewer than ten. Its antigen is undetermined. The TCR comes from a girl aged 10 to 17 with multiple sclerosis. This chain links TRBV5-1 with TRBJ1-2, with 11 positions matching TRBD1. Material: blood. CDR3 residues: CASSLATRTGGVGGYTF. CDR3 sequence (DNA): TGCGCCAGCAGCTTGGCCACTCGGACAGGGGGCGTGGGTGGCTACACCTTC. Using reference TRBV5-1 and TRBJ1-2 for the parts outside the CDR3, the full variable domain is KAGVTQTPRYLIKTRGQQVTLSCSPISGHRSVSWYQQTPGQGLQFLFEYFSETQRNKGNFPGRFSGRQFSNSRSEMNVSTLELGDSALYLCASSLATRTGGVGGYTFGSGTRLTVV.